These T cell receptor beta chains were read from a single sample in a study of shared clonotypes between healthy human individuals. Libraries were prepared by immunoSEQ multiplex PCR; TCRdb keeps only in-frame clonotypes and omits some of them. The sample holds about 2 million clones, about 95% seen once. Sequenced sample: naive CD8+ T cells sorted from blood. The receptors shown here come from a man younger than 35 in good health. Each CDR3 is given with its conserved first and last residue. The order of the fields is CDR3 protein, CDR3 DNA, CDR3 length, J gene, clone size, D gene, V gene. D genes are given only for firm matches. Clone size is stated in some rows and not others, as once, few, many or a class when expanded.

CDR3aa: CASSLGESNYGYTF
CDR3nt: TGTGCCAGCAGCTTAGGAGAGTCCAACTATGGCTACACCTTC
len: 14
j_gene: TRBJ1-2
abundance: .
d_gene: .
v_gene: TRBV7-9

CDR3aa: CASSEEATPYNSPLHF
CDR3nt: TGTGCCAGCAGTGAAGAGGCGACTCCCTATAATTCACCCCTCCACTTT
len: 16
j_gene: TRBJ1-6
abundance: once
d_gene: .
v_gene: TRBV6-1

CDR3aa: CASSSRDSSYEQYF
CDR3nt: TGTGCCAGTAGTAGCCGGGACAGTTCCTACGAGCAGTACTTC
len: 14
j_gene: TRBJ2-7
abundance: .
d_gene: TRBD1
v_gene: TRBV19

CDR3aa: CASSVGTGEGGNEQFF
CDR3nt: TGTGCCAGCAGCGTAGGAACGGGAGAGGGTGGTAATGAGCAGTTCTTC
len: 16
j_gene: TRBJ2-1
abundance: .
d_gene: .
v_gene: TRBV9

CDR3aa: CASSVAFGTTNTEAFF
CDR3nt: TGTGCCAGCAGCGTAGCTTTTGGGACAACGAACACTGAAGCTTTCTTT
len: 16
j_gene: TRBJ1-1
abundance: few
d_gene: .
v_gene: TRBV9

CDR3aa: CASSRGGSGGTEAFF
CDR3nt: TGCGCCAGCAGCCGCGGGGGTTCAGGGGGCACTGAAGCTTTCTTT
len: 15
j_gene: TRBJ1-1
abundance: .
d_gene: TRBD1
v_gene: TRBV4-1

CDR3aa: CATSRILAGVYNEQFF
CDR3nt: TGTGCCACCAGCAGAATTTTAGCGGGAGTATACAATGAGCAGTTCTTC
len: 16
j_gene: TRBJ2-1
abundance: .
d_gene: TRBD2
v_gene: TRBV15

CDR3aa: CASSPTGKTGELFF
CDR3nt: TGTGCCAGCAGCCCGACAGGGAAAACCGGGGAGCTGTTTTTT
len: 14
j_gene: TRBJ2-2
abundance: .
d_gene: TRBD1
v_gene: TRBV5-4

CDR3aa: CASSSGQSSSYEQYF
CDR3nt: TGCGCCAGCAGCTCGGGACAGTCAAGCTCCTACGAGCAGTACTTC
len: 15
j_gene: TRBJ2-7
abundance: .
d_gene: TRBD1
v_gene: TRBV4-1

CDR3aa: CASSEEDEQFF
CDR3nt: TGCGCCAGCAGTGAAGAGGATGAGCAGTTCTTC
len: 11
j_gene: TRBJ2-1
abundance: .
d_gene: .
v_gene: TRBV10-2

CDR3aa: CASSLRDIDPYYGYTF
CDR3nt: TGTGCCAGCAGCTTAAGGGATATTGACCCCTACTATGGCTACACCTTC
len: 16
j_gene: TRBJ1-2
abundance: .
d_gene: .
v_gene: TRBV7-3

CDR3aa: CASSLWGTNTEAFF
CDR3nt: TGTGCCAGCAGCTTATGGGGGACGAACACTGAAGCTTTCTTT
len: 14
j_gene: TRBJ1-1
abundance: .
d_gene: .
v_gene: TRBV11-2

CDR3aa: CASRWEAYNEQFF
CDR3nt: TGTGCCAGCCGTTGGGAGGCATACAATGAGCAGTTCTTC
len: 13
j_gene: TRBJ2-1
abundance: .
d_gene: .
v_gene: TRBV2

CDR3aa: CALSPTGTEQYF
CDR3nt: TGTGCCCTGAGTCCGACAGGGACCGAGCAGTACTTC
len: 12
j_gene: TRBJ2-7
abundance: .
d_gene: TRBD1
v_gene: TRBV30

CDR3aa: CASSPALGSPNEQFF
CDR3nt: TGTGCCAGCAGTCCGGCCCTGGGTTCTCCCAATGAGCAGTTCTTC
len: 15
j_gene: TRBJ2-1
abundance: .
d_gene: .
v_gene: TRBV27

CDR3aa: CASSIPSSGYEQYF
CDR3nt: TGTGCCAGCAGCATACCCTCTTCGGGGTACGAGCAGTACTTC
len: 14
j_gene: TRBJ2-7
abundance: .
d_gene: .
v_gene: TRBV7-9

CDR3aa: CASSYPGFNSPLHF
CDR3nt: TGTGCCAGCAGTTACCCAGGCTTTAATTCACCCCTCCACTTT
len: 14
j_gene: TRBJ1-6
abundance: .
d_gene: .
v_gene: TRBV6-5

CDR3aa: CASSATSGGPVDTQYF
CDR3nt: TGTGCCAGCAGTGCGACTAGCGGGGGGCCGGTAGATACGCAGTATTTT
len: 16
j_gene: TRBJ2-3
abundance: .
d_gene: TRBD2
v_gene: TRBV6-1

CDR3aa: CASSHRLGDSYEQYF
CDR3nt: TGCGCCAGCAGCCACCGCTTGGGGGACAGCTACGAGCAGTACTTC
len: 15
j_gene: TRBJ2-7
abundance: .
d_gene: TRBD1
v_gene: TRBV4-1

CDR3aa: CSVEEGQKLTGAGLHGYTF
CDR3nt: TGCAGCGTTGAAGAGGGCCAGAAATTAACAGGGGCCGGGTTACATGGCTACACCTTC
len: 19
j_gene: TRBJ1-2
abundance: .
d_gene: TRBD1
v_gene: TRBV29-1

CDR3aa: CASSSRGADYNEQFF
CDR3nt: TGTGCCAGCAGCTCCAGGGGGGCAGATTACAATGAGCAGTTCTTC
len: 15
j_gene: TRBJ2-1
abundance: .
d_gene: .
v_gene: TRBV7-8

CDR3aa: CASSVTGATNEKLFF
CDR3nt: TGTGCCAGCAGCGTAACAGGGGCAACTAATGAAAAACTGTTTTTT
len: 15
j_gene: TRBJ1-4
abundance: .
d_gene: TRBD1
v_gene: TRBV9

CDR3aa: CASTLDSMNTEAFF
CDR3nt: TGTGCCAGCACCCTGGACAGCATGAACACTGAAGCTTTCTTT
len: 14
j_gene: TRBJ1-1
abundance: .
d_gene: .
v_gene: TRBV28

CDR3aa: CASSLSYDTQYF
CDR3nt: TGTGCCAGCAGCTTAAGCTACGATACGCAGTATTTT
len: 12
j_gene: TRBJ2-3
abundance: .
d_gene: .
v_gene: TRBV7-2

CDR3aa: CASSQGFSGRETQYF
CDR3nt: TGCGCCAGCAGCCAAGGATTTAGCGGGAGAGAGACCCAGTACTTC
len: 15
j_gene: TRBJ2-5
abundance: .
d_gene: TRBD2
v_gene: TRBV4-1

CDR3aa: CAIKEPTSPYNEQFF
CDR3nt: TGTGCCATCAAGGAACCGACTAGCCCCTACAATGAGCAGTTCTTC
len: 15
j_gene: TRBJ2-1
abundance: .
d_gene: TRBD2
v_gene: TRBV10-3

CDR3aa: CASSFASGGIHNEQFF
CDR3nt: TGTGCCAGCAGCTTCGCTAGCGGGGGGATTCACAATGAGCAGTTCTTC
len: 16
j_gene: TRBJ2-1
abundance: .
d_gene: TRBD2
v_gene: TRBV28

CDR3aa: CASSLKWASGGGDTQYF
CDR3nt: TGTGCCAGCAGCTTAAAGTGGGCTAGCGGGGGCGGGGATACGCAGTATTTT
len: 17
j_gene: TRBJ2-3
abundance: .
d_gene: TRBD2
v_gene: TRBV7-3

CDR3aa: CASSYSAGAADTQYF
CDR3nt: TGTGCCAGCAGTTACTCGGCGGGAGCTGCAGATACGCAGTATTTT
len: 15
j_gene: TRBJ2-3
abundance: .
d_gene: TRBD2
v_gene: TRBV6-5

CDR3aa: CASSLVGGTDEQFF
CDR3nt: TGTGCCAGCAGCTTAGTTGGGGGGACCGATGAGCAGTTCTTC
len: 14
j_gene: TRBJ2-1
abundance: .
d_gene: .
v_gene: TRBV7-9

CDR3aa: CASSQGFAAQYF
CDR3nt: TGTGCCAGCAGCCAAGGGTTCGCGGCGCAGTACTTC
len: 12
j_gene: TRBJ2-7
abundance: .
d_gene: .
v_gene: TRBV14

CDR3aa: CASSLPRQGDEKLFF
CDR3nt: TGTGCCAGCAGCTTACCCCGACAGGGAGATGAAAAACTGTTTTTT
len: 15
j_gene: TRBJ1-4
abundance: .
d_gene: TRBD1
v_gene: TRBV7-9

CDR3aa: CASSWDVERLDTDTQYF
CDR3nt: TGTGCCAGCAGCTGGGATGTGGAGCGTCTGGACACAGATACGCAGTATTTT
len: 17
j_gene: TRBJ2-3
abundance: .
d_gene: .
v_gene: TRBV7-9

CDR3aa: CASSSIWTPNTEAFF
CDR3nt: TGTGCCAGCAGCTCCATTTGGACACCGAACACTGAAGCTTTCTTT
len: 15
j_gene: TRBJ1-1
abundance: .
d_gene: .
v_gene: TRBV11-2

CDR3aa: CASSLIGTGDRSGYTF
CDR3nt: TGTGCCAGCAGTTTAATAGGGACAGGGGATCGTTCTGGCTACACCTTC
len: 16
j_gene: TRBJ1-2
abundance: .
d_gene: TRBD1
v_gene: TRBV27

CDR3aa: CASSFGTANTGELFF
CDR3nt: TGTGCCAGCAGCTTCGGGACAGCTAACACCGGGGAGCTGTTTTTT
len: 15
j_gene: TRBJ2-2
abundance: .
d_gene: TRBD1
v_gene: TRBV5-6

CDR3aa: CASSLWAFMGTDTQYF
CDR3nt: TGCGCCAGCAGCTTGTGGGCCTTCATGGGCACAGATACGCAGTATTTT
len: 16
j_gene: TRBJ2-3
abundance: .
d_gene: .
v_gene: TRBV5-1